This is a list of T cell receptor beta chains from one sample in a study of CD8 T cells in acute hepatitis C reinfection. Assay used: immunoSEQ multiplex PCR; TCRdb lists only in-frame clones, some missing. The sample includes 35,000 to 40,000 clones, around nine tenths of them seen just once. The sample was naive CD8+ T cells from PBMCs. The receptors come from a man aged 25 to 45 with chronic hepatitis C. Both conserved end residues are trimmed from each CDR3.

>TRBV7-9
ASSLGGQNGYT
>TRBV4-1
ASSQVTQGTDTQY
>TRBV13
ASSLGVTGANNSPLH
>TRBV5-6
ASSLIGTGGYEQY
>TRBV15
ATSREGDSYNEQF
>TRBV30
AWSVIEFNTGGRAEAF
>TRBV7-9
ASSLNRPYKQY
>TRBV9
ASSPGLAEEEQY
>TRBV5-4
ASSLQGGSRGAF
>TRBV7-6
ASSLPHGYEQY
>TRBV27
ASSSDQETQY
>TRBV11-2
ASILGGGWDEQF
>TRBV19
ASSIAQGAGYT
>TRBV7-9
ASSTSGGWNTEAF
>TRBV4-1
ASSQELVAGLGEEETQY
>TRBV7-3
ASSLRQGGTGELF
>TRBV4-1
ASSLLSEGEAF
>TRBV10-1
ASSRDRANTEAF
>TRBV6-1
ASSEEEGLRSEQY
>TRBV19
ASSSGLGYEQY
>TRBV11-2
ASSAQQGAPEAF
>TRBV7-9
ASTGTSSGNTIY
>TRBV30
AWSVNAGVIYEQY
>TRBV7-9
ASSLTSTSSYEQY
>TRBV19
ASSILGTSAEQY
>TRBV5-4
ASSFGQNEQF
>TRBV5-6
ASSPGLAGNNEQF
>TRBV29-1
SAGEWRASSNEQF
>TRBV5-1
ASSSPRGQSSYEQY
>TRBV2
ASETRATNTQY
>TRBV7-9
ASRYQGPYNEQF
>TRBV4-2
ASSRETGLNPNYGYT
>TRBV7-9
ASSPTIAGGADTQY
>TRBV30
AYYLPTGTTGELF
>TRBV18
ASSTDGNYGYT
>TRBV28
ASSLPLKAPYTDTQY
>TRBV4-1
ASSQGGGPPF
>TRBV25-1
ASSPGTGLYEQY
>TRBV25-1
ASSHEGVPEAF
>TRBV29-1
SVAGTGYGYT
>TRBV11-2
ASSFGLAGVNRQY
>TRBV27
ASSPHRVIPEPQH
>TRBV27
ASSFLIEDEQF
>TRBV9
ASSGTANEKLF
>TRBV2
ASKDTGGANYGYT
>TRBV14
ASSLAGNEQF
>TRBV4-1
ASSQEQTMGGETQY
>TRBV9
ASSMTEDEQF
>TRBV7-2
ASSFTRGSEKLF
>TRBV2
ATPTGVNTEAF
>TRBV9
ASSLWESSYNEQF
>TRBV23-1
ASSHRDLHQETQY
>TRBV11-2
ASSYSLSYNEQF
>TRBV7-9
ASSPWGSEKLF
>TRBV9
ASSVTGAAEKLF